Each of the 28 T cell receptor beta chains below was sequenced from the same sample in a study of PD-L1 blockade in urothelial cancer. Clones were read by immunoSEQ multiplex PCR, and TCRdb kept only the in-frame ones, dropping some. The sample holds about 35,000 clones, just over 35% seen once. The input for sequencing was tumor tissue, taken before atezolizumab (anti-PD-L1) treatment. The receptors originated from a man aged 55 to 70 with urothelial cancer.

This clone was found a few times. The rearrangement links TRBV19 to TRBJ2-2; 8 bases match TRBD2. V was pared by 7 bases and J by 6 bases, with 10 bases of the junction left unmatched. CDR1 is LNHDA and CDR2 is SQIVND in the germline V gene (reference sequence). The CDR3 loop spans 15 amino acids. DNA of the CDR3: TGTGCCAGTAATGTCGGGAGGGCCTTTGCCGGGGAGCTGTTTTTT. Encoded protein: CASNVGRAFAGELFF. The whole variable domain, filled in from reference TRBV19 and TRBJ2-2, reads DGGITQSPKYLFRKEGQNVTLSCEQNLNHDAMYWYRQDPGQGLRLIYYSQIVNDFQKGDIAEGYSVSREKKESFPLTVTSAQKNPTAFYLCASNVGRAFAGELFFGEGSRLTVL.

This chain links TRBV19 with TRBJ1-1; D gene unclear. Deletions cut 4 bases from V and 4 bases from J, with 13 bases between. This CDR3 has 14 amino acids. CDR1 is LNHDA, CDR2 SQIVND, per germline (reference sequence). CDR3 loop: CASSKPGPRTEAFF. The CDR3 nucleotides are TGTGCCAGTAGTAAACCGGGCCCCCGCACTGAAGCTTTCTTT.

The chain has TRBV6-8 and TRBJ1-2, with 7 bases identical to TRBD1. Trimming at V came to 6 bases and at J to 8 bases, leaving 9 bases not matched to a gene. This CDR3 has 13 residues. Germline V gene data show CDR1 as MNHGY and CDR2 as SAAAGT. The CDR3 region has the DNA TGTGCCAGCAGGCTGACAGGGAAAGAGGGCTACACCTTC. This codes for CASRLTGKEGYTF.

This clone has only a few counts. The chain is built from TRBV30 and TRBJ1-2, with D tentatively TRBD1 (6 bases). V was cut by 2 bases and J by 8 bases, with 12 bases left in between. In germline, CDR1 is GTSNPN, CDR2 SVGIG (reference sequence). The CDR3 contains 12 residues. CDR3 amino acids: CAWSSGAQGYTF. The CDR3 bases are TGTGCCTGGAGTTCAGGGGCGCAGGGCTACACCTTC.

The chain uses TRBV4-1 and TRBJ2-1; the match to TRBD2 covers 7 bases. V trimming: 1 base; J trimming: 10 bases; junction bases outside the gene matches: 1. Germline CDR1 reads MGHRA; CDR2 reads YSYEKL. The CDR3 runs to 12 residues. CDR3 coding DNA: TGCGCCAGCAGCCAAGTCGGGAGGGAGCAGTTCTTC. Its translation is CASSQVGREQFF.

V usage is TRBV19 and J usage is TRBJ2-5, with 11 bases matching TRBD2. Per the germline V gene, CDR1 is LNHDA and CDR2 is SQIVND (reference sequence). The CDR3 contains 15 residues. Germline trimming cut 6 bases from V and 1 base from J; bases unmatched to any gene: 4. CDR3 nucleotides: TGTGCCAGTAGCTCCGGACTAGCGGGCCAAGAGACCCAGTACTTC. This encodes CASSSGLAGQETQYF.

The chain couples TRBV23-1 to TRBJ2-7; the match to TRBD1 covers 10 bases. TRBV23-1 is designated an ORF whose function remains uncertain. The CDR3 spans 16 residues. The V and J ends lost 3 bases and 5 bases, in that order; junction bases with no gene match: 10. This CDR3 is CASSHPGDRGIHEQYF. The DNA of the CDR3 is TGCGCCAGCAGTCATCCGGGGGACAGGGGTATACACGAGCAGTACTTC.

The rearrangement links TRBV5-1 to TRBJ2-1; D is perhaps TRBD2 (6 bases). This CDR3 has 14 residues. CDR1 is SGHRS, CDR2 YFSETQ, per germline. Between the trimmed V and J ends, which lost 4 bases and 5 bases, there was a span of 13 bases. The CDR3 sequence is CASSPGEGDNEQFF. The CDR3, as DNA: TGCGCCAGCAGCCCGGGAGAGGGAGACAATGAGCAGTTCTTC. Together with reference TRBV5-1 and TRBJ2-1, the CDR3 gives the full variable domain: KAGVTQTPRYLIKTRGQQVTLSCSPISGHRSVSWYQQTPGQGLQFLFEYFSETQRNKGNFPGRFSGRQFSNSRSEMNVSTLELGDSALYLCASSPGEGDNEQFFGPGTRLTVL.

V gene TRBV19 combines with J gene TRBJ1-5, with 7 bases that match TRBD1. Germline CDR1 LNHDA, CDR2 SQIVND (reference sequence). This CDR3 spans 15 amino acids. The trim removed 3 bases at V and 5 bases at J, leaving 7 bases unmatched. The CDR3 here is CASSIPRGGDQPQHF. CDR3 bases: TGTGCCAGTAGTATCCCCAGGGGGGGCGATCAGCCCCAGCATTTT.

The chain uses TRBV10-2 and TRBJ2-5; 8 bases line up with TRBD1. Germline trimming cut 3 bases from V and 0 bases from J; bases unmatched to any gene: 3. Germline V gene data show CDR1 as WSHSY and CDR2 as SAAADI. The CDR3 has 15 residues. In nucleotides, the CDR3 is TGCGCCAGCAGTGATAACAGGGGGTACCAAGAGACCCAGTACTTC. It is translated as CASSDNRGYQETQYF.

This clone was counted between two and nine times. J is TRBJ1-2 and V is TRBV29-1, with TRBD1 matching over 11 bases. The germline gives CDR1 SQVTM, CDR2 ANQGSEA. V gave up 6 bases and J gave up 11 bases; unmatched junction bases: 8. The CDR3 contains 12 residues. The CDR3 DNA follows: TGCAGCGTCGCGACCGGGACAGGGGGATACACCTTC. It codes for CSVATGTGGYTF.

J is TRBJ2-2 and V is TRBV11-3; 7 positions agree with TRBD1. The CDR3 covers 14 residues. The J segment lost 6 bases and the V segment lost 2 bases, leaving 3 bases of the junction unmatched. Germline CDR1 is SGHNT and CDR2 is YENEEA. The CDR3 loop reads CASSLRQGSGELFF. CDR3 in DNA: TGTGCCAGCAGCTTACGACAGGGATCCGGGGAGCTGTTTTTT. Filled out from reference TRBV11-3 and TRBJ2-2, the complete variable domain reads EAGVVQSPRYKIIEKKQPVAFWCNPISGHNTLYWYLQNLGQGPELLIRYENEEAVDDSQLPKDRFSAERLKGVDSTLKIQPAELGDSAVYLCASSLRQGSGELFFGEGSRLTVL.

The chain recombines TRBV9 with TRBJ2-5; D might be TRBD2 (5 bases). The CDR3 covers 14 residues. Trimming pared 0 bases from V and 2 bases from J, leaving 8 bases between. From germline, CDR1 is SGDLS and CDR2 YYNGEE. CDR3 residues: CASSVGLAQETQYF. The CDR3 DNA follows: TGTGCCAGCAGCGTAGGTCTAGCACAAGAGACCCAGTACTTC.

This clone was seen ten or more times. The chain recombines TRBV9 with TRBJ2-2; D gene uncertain. Between the trimmed V and J ends, which lost 4 bases and 7 bases, there was a span of 11 bases. The CDR3 runs to 13 residues. Germline CDR1 reads SGDLS; CDR2 reads YYNGEE. The DNA of the CDR3 is TGTGCCAGCAGCCCACTCGTGTTCGGGGAGCTGTTTTTT. It is translated as CASSPLVFGELFF. Full variable domain (missing parts from reference TRBV9 and TRBJ2-2): DSGVTQTPKHLITATGQRVTLRCSPRSGDLSVYWYQQSLDQGLQFLIQYYNGEERAKGNILERFSAQQFPDLHSELNLSSLELGDSALYFCASSPLVFGELFFGEGSRLTVL.

The chain joins TRBV28 to TRBJ2-7; D may be TRBD1 or TRBD2 (5 bases each). V was clipped by 7 bases and J by 0 bases, with 10 bases between them. Germline V CDR1 and CDR2: MDHEN, SYDVKM. The CDR3 runs 13 residues. The CDR3 DNA is TGTGCCAGCACGGGGCGCTTCTCCTACGAGCAGTACTTC. It encodes CASTGRFSYEQYF. The full variable domain, completed using reference TRBV28 and TRBJ2-7, is DVKVTQSSRYLVKRTGEKVFLECVQDMDHENMFWYRQDPGLGLRLIYFSYDVKMKEKGDIPEGYSVSREKKERFSLILESASTNQTSMYLCASTGRFSYEQYFGPGTRLTVT.

The chain uses TRBV28 and TRBJ1-5; TRBD1 aligns across 7 bases. The CDR3 has 14 residues. Germline CDR1 reads MDHEN; CDR2 reads SYDVKM. J was trimmed by 7 bases and V by 3 bases; bases with no gene match: 6. CDR3 in DNA: TGTGCCAGCAGTTTCGACAGGGTAGGACAGCCCCAGCATTTT. Protein product: CASSFDRVGQPQHF.

This chain joins TRBV19 and TRBJ2-1; D is perhaps TRBD2 (6 bases). Germline V gene sequence: CDR1 LNHDA, CDR2 SQIVND (reference sequence). The V end lost 8 bases, the J end lost 10 bases, and 21 bases lay between the germline ends. CDR3 length: 14 residues. The chain's CDR3 is CASSRRREAAEQFF. CDR3 DNA sequence: TGTGCCAGTTCTCGCCGGAGGGAAGCGGCAGAGCAGTTCTTC.

This clone appeared a few times. This chain links TRBV30 with TRBJ1-4; D is undetermined. The germline V and J ends were trimmed by 0 bases and 5 bases, with 10 bases remaining between them. CDR1 and CDR2 (germline): GTSNPN, SVGIG (reference sequence). The CDR3 runs to 14 residues. CDR3 DNA sequence: TGTGCCTGGAGTGTGGCAGCAAGAAATGAAAAACTGTTTTTT. It specifies CAWSVAARNEKLFF.

The rearrangement joins TRBV19 to TRBJ1-1, with 9 bases lining up with TRBD1. Unmatched junction bases numbered 5, after V lost 3 bases and J lost 6 bases. Germline lookup yields CDR1 LNHDA and CDR2 SQIVND (reference sequence). The CDR3 is 14 residues long. The CDR3 here is CASSMGQGTPEAFF. CDR3 coding DNA: TGTGCCAGTAGTATGGGACAGGGTACCCCTGAAGCTTTCTTT.

The V gene is TRBV6-8, the J gene TRBJ1-6; no reliable D call. V lost 5 bases and J 5 bases, leaving 7 bases between the germline ends. The germline V gene encodes CDR1 MNHGY and CDR2 SAAAGT. The CDR3 sequence is 13 residues long. CDR3 in DNA: TGTGCCAGCAGTGATGGAGATAATTCACCCCTCCACTTT. Translating gives CASSDGDNSPLHF.

Here the CDR3 reads CASVETSGGGNTQYF. CDR3 nucleotide sequence: TGTGCCAGCGTCGAGACTAGCGGGGGCGGGAATACGCAGTATTTT. The genes are TRBV27 and TRBJ2-3; 12 bases are shared with TRBD2. V dropped 8 bases and J dropped 7; count of bases not matched to a gene: 10. The CDR3 is 15 amino acids. The germline gives CDR1 MNHEY, CDR2 SMNVEV (reference sequence).

In its sample, this clone was seen a few times. The CDR3 loop reads CASSHTNPNYRAAKNIQYF. DNA for the CDR3: TGTGCCAGCAGTCATACAAATCCCAATTACAGGGCCGCCAAAAACATTCAGTACTTC. The chain links TRBV6-8 to TRBJ2-4; weak D call: TRBD1 (6 bases). The germline V and J ends were trimmed by 5 bases and 1 base, with 24 bases remaining between them. Germline V gene lookup returns CDR1 MNHGY and CDR2 SAAAGT. This CDR3 is built from 19 residues.

The V and J genes are TRBV12-5 and TRBJ2-5; TRBD2 matches at 15 bases. The CDR3 length is 16 residues. With V trimmed by 5 bases and J by 4 bases, 5 bases remained unmatched. CDR1 and CDR2 (germline): LGHNT, FRNRAP. CDR3 protein: CASGPRTSGGAETQYF. The CDR3, as DNA: TGTGCTAGTGGTCCCCGGACTAGCGGGGGGGCAGAGACCCAGTACTTC.

This clone has only a few counts. This sequence joins TRBV2 and TRBJ1-1, with 7 bases aligning to TRBD1. The germline V gene encodes CDR1 SNHLY and CDR2 FYNNEI. The CDR3 spans 14 residues. V dropped 7 bases and J dropped 5; count of bases not matched to a gene: 10. In nucleotides, the CDR3 is TGTGCCAGCACAGACAGGGTGGGGAAGACTGAAGCTTTCTTT. This sequence encodes CASTDRVGKTEAFF.

Concerning this clone: The germline gene is not matched at one end of the junction; a read error may be the cause. V usage is TRBV6-4 and J usage is TRBJ2-1, with D uncertain. CDR3 length: 12 residues. Germline CDR1 MRHNA, CDR2 SNTAGT. CDR3 coding DNA: TGTGCCAGCAGTTACTCCCGCGATGAGCAGTTCTTC. It codes for CASSYSRDEQFF.

The chain employs TRBV6-8 and TRBJ2-5, with 7 bases aligning to TRBD2. Per the germline V gene, CDR1 is MNHGY and CDR2 is SAAAGT. V dropped 3 bases and J dropped 5; count of bases not matched to a gene: 3. The CDR3 covers 13 residues. CDR3 nucleotides: TGTGCCAGCAGTTATGGGGGGGTGGAGACCCAGTACTTC. Translated: CASSYGGVETQYF.

This rearrangement joins TRBV29-1 to TRBJ2-7; possibly TRBD1 for D (6 bases). Germline V CDR1 and CDR2: SQVTM, ANQGSEA. V was shortened by 5 bases and J by 1 base, with 12 bases between the two germline ends. The CDR3 loop spans 13 amino acids. CDR3 amino acids: CSVRAGESYEQYF. For the CDR3, the DNA is TGCAGCGTTCGGGCAGGGGAGTCCTACGAGCAGTACTTC.

The chain links TRBV14 to TRBJ2-3; D is tentatively TRBD1 or TRBD2 (5 bases each). There are 16 residues in the CDR3. V lost 4 bases to trimming and J lost 2 bases, with 16 bases between them. Germline assignment: CDR1 SGHDN and CDR2 FVKESK. This CDR3 reads CASSPSGRYLTDTQYF. CDR3 coding DNA: TGTGCCAGCAGCCCCTCGGGACGATATCTCACAGATACGCAGTATTTT. Looking up the rest from reference TRBV14 and TRBJ2-3 gives the full variable domain: EAGVTQFPSHSVIEKGQTVTLRCDPISGHDNLYWYRRVMGKEIKFLLHFVKESKQDESGMPNNRFLAERTGGTYSTLKVQPAELEDSGVYFCASSPSGRYLTDTQYFGPGTRLTVL.